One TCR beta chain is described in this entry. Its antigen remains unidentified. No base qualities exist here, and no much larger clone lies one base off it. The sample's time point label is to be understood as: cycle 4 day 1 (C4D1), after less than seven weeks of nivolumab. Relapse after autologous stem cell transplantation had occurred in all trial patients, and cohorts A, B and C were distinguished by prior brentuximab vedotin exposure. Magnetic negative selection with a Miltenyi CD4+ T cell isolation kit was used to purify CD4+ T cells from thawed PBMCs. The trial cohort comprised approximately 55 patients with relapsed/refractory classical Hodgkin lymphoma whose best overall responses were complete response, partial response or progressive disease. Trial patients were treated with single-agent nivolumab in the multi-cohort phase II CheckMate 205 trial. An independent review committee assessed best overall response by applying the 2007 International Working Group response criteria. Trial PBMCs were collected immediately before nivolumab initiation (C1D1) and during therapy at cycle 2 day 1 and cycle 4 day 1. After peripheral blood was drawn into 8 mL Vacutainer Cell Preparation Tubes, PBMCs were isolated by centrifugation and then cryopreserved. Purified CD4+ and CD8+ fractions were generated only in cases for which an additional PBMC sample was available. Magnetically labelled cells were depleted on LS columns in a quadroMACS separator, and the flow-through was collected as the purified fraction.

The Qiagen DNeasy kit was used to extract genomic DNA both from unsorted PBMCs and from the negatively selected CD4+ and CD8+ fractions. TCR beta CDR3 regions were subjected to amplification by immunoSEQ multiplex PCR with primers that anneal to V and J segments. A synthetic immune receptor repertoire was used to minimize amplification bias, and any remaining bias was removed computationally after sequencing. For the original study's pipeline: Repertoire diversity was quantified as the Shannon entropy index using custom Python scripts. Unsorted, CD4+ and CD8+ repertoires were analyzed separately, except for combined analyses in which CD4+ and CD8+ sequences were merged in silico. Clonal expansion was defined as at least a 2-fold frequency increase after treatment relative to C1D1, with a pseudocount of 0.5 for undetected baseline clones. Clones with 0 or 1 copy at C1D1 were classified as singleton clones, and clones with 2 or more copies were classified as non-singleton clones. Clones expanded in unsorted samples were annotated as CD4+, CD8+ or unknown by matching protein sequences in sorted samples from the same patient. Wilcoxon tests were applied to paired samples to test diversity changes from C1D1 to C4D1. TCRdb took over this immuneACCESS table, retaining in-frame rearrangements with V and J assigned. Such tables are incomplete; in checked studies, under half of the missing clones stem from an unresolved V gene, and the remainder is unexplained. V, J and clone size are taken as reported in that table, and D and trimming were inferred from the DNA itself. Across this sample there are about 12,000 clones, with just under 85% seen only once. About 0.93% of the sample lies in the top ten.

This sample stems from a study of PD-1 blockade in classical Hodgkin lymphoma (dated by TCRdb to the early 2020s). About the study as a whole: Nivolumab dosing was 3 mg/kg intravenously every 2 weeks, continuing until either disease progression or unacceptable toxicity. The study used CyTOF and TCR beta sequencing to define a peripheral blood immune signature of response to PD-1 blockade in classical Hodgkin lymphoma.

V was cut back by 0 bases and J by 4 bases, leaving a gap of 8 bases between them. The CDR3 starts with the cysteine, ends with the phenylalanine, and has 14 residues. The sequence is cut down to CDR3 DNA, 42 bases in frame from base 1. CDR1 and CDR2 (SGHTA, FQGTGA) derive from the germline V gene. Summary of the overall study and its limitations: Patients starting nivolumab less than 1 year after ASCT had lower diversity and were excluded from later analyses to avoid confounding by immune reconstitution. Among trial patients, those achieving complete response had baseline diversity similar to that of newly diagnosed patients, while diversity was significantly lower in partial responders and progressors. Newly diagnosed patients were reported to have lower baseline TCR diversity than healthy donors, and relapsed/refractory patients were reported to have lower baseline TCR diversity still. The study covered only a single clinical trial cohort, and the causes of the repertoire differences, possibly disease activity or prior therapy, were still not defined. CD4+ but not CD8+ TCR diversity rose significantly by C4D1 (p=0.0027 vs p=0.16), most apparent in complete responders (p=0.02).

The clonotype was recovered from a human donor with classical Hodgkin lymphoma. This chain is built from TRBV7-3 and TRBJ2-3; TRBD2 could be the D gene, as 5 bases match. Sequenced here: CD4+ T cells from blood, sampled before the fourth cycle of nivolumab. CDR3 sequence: CASSLTGVSDTQYF. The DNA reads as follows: TGTGCCAGCAGCTTAACGGGAGTGTCAGATACGCAGTATTTT.